Below are 27 T cell receptor beta chains sequenced from a single sample in a study of shared clonotypes between healthy human individuals. Terminally differentiated effector memory CD45RA+ cells were excluded by CCR7 positive selection of CD45RO-negative cells. The assay was immunoSEQ multiplex PCR, and TCRdb's table has in-frame clones only and misses some. This table holds about 2 million clones, approximately 94% found once. Sequenced: naive CD8+ T cells sorted from blood. The receptors shown here come from a young man in good health.

The chain joins TRBV7-9 to TRBJ1-1; no reliable D call. CDR1 and CDR2 from the germline V gene are SEHNR and FQNEAQ (reference sequence). The CDR3 is made up of 16 amino acids. Trimming left V 6 bases short and J 0 bases short, with 17 bases between. CDR3 DNA sequence: TGTGCCAGCAGTCCCCCCTTGGGAGGGATGAACACTGAAGCTTTCTTT. It translates to CASSPPLGGMNTEAFF.

This chain uses TRBV9 with TRBJ2-5, with 11 bases matching TRBD1. V gave up 3 bases and J gave up 5 bases; unmatched junction bases: 6. This CDR3 has 15 residues. The germline gives CDR1 SGDLS, CDR2 YYNGEE. The CDR3 coding sequence is TGTGCCAGCAGCGAAGGGACAGGGGGATCGGAGACCCAGTACTTC. This encodes CASSEGTGGSETQYF. The variable domain in full, with the rest retrieved from reference TRBV9 and TRBJ2-5, is DSGVTQTPKHLITATGQRVTLRCSPRSGDLSVYWYQQSLDQGLQFLIQYYNGEERAKGNILERFSAQQFPDLHSELNLSSLELGDSALYFCASSEGTGGSETQYFGPGTRLLVL.

This chain connects TRBV5-4 to TRBJ1-1; D ambiguous. This CDR3 has 13 residues. V dropped 4 bases and J dropped 0 bases, with 7 bases sitting between them. The germline gives CDR1 SGHNT, CDR2 YYREEE (reference sequence). The CDR3 DNA follows: TGTGCCAGCAGCGAAATCTTGAACACTGAAGCTTTCTTT. It codes for CASSEILNTEAFF.

CDR3 region: CASSESTLPYEQYF. CDR3 DNA sequence: TGTGCCAGCAGTGAATCCACTCTTCCCTACGAGCAGTACTTC. The chain joins TRBV2 to TRBJ2-7, with D uncertain. Looked up from germline, CDR1 is SNHLY and CDR2 is FYNNEI. The CDR3 runs to 14 residues. With 2 bases removed from V and 2 bases from J, the gap between germline ends came to 10 bases.

This chain joins TRBV29-1 and TRBJ1-2; D unclear. This CDR3 has 13 residues. Germline V CDR1 and CDR2: SQVTM, ANQGSEA. Trimming shortened V by 3 bases and J by 0 bases, and 8 bases separated the two germline ends. This chain's CDR3 is CSVDLLANYGYTF. The DNA of the CDR3 is TGCAGCGTTGATCTCCTGGCTAACTATGGCTACACCTTC.

This chain uses TRBV28 with TRBJ2-7; D ambiguous. This CDR3 is built from 15 residues. V dropped 3 bases and J dropped 4 bases, with 16 bases sitting between them. Germline CDR1 is MDHEN and CDR2 is SYDVKM. CDR3 sequence: CASSFSGPIGYEQYF. The CDR3 bases are TGTGCCAGCAGTTTTTCTGGGCCCATCGGGTACGAGCAGTACTTC.

This rearrangement joins TRBV5-4 to TRBJ2-1, with 7 bases lining up with TRBD1. J was trimmed by 6 bases and V by 4 bases; bases with no gene match: 4. This CDR3 spans 13 amino acids. Germline lookup yields CDR1 SGHNT and CDR2 YYREEE (reference sequence). The chain's CDR3 is CASSQRQGNEQFF. The CDR3 DNA reads as TGTGCCAGCAGCCAGAGACAGGGCAATGAGCAGTTCTTC.

V is TRBV7-8 and J is TRBJ2-7; TRBD2 might be the D (6 bases). CDR1 and CDR2 from the germline V gene are SGHVS and FQNEAQ. The CDR3 totals 14 residues. Trimming removed 2 bases from V and 6 bases from J, with 14 bases in between. In DNA form, the CDR3 reads TGTGCCAGCAGCTTATTCGGGACTCCGGTCGAGCAGTACTTC. Its translation: CASSLFGTPVEQYF.

This clone appeared a single time. The chain combines TRBV7-6 with TRBJ2-7, with TRBD1 matching over 8 bases. The CDR3 is 14 residues long. J gave up 5 bases and V 4 bases, and 7 bases lay outside the gene matches. Germline CDR1 SGHVS, CDR2 FNYEAQ. CDR3 protein: CASSWKTGDHEQYF. The CDR3 bases are TGTGCCAGCAGCTGGAAGACAGGGGACCACGAGCAGTACTTC.

The J gene is TRBJ1-4, the V gene TRBV6-1, with D possibly matching TRBD1 (5 bases). Deletions cut 3 bases from V and 7 bases from J, with 15 bases between. The CDR3 length is 15 residues. In germline, CDR1 is MNHNS, CDR2 SASEGT. The CDR3 region has the DNA TGTGCCAGCAGTGACAGGGTGGGTTTCGGTGAAAAACTGTTTTTT. It translates to CASSDRVGFGEKLFF.

The V and J genes are TRBV29-1 and TRBJ2-5; 8 bases agree with TRBD1. The J call is doubtful: the DNA matches TRBJ2-7 better. This CDR3 region has 14 residues. Germline CDR1 is SQVTM and CDR2 is ANQGSEA. Written as DNA, the CDR3 is TGCAGCGTTGAAGAAGCCGGACAGGGCTACGAGCAGTACTTC. It translates to CSVEEAGQGYEQYF.

Concerning this clone itself: The same CDR3 is also encoded by other DNA sequences in this sample. V gene TRBV9 combines with J gene TRBJ2-7; 8 bases map to TRBD1. The CDR3 runs to 14 residues. Germline loops: CDR1 SGDLS, CDR2 YYNGEE. V was pared by 2 bases and J by 0 bases, with 1 base of the junction left unmatched. Written as DNA, the CDR3 is TGTGCCAGCAGCGTTCAGGGGGCCTCCTACGAGCAGTACTTC. Protein product: CASSVQGASYEQYF.

J is TRBJ2-7 and V is TRBV25-1; D unclear. This CDR3 spans 10 amino acids. Germline CDR1 and CDR2: MGHDK and SYGVNS. The germline V and J ends were trimmed by 10 bases and 6 bases, with 10 bases remaining between them. The CDR3 spells CATSGLEQYF. DNA for the CDR3: TGTGCCACCTCCGGCCTCGAGCAGTACTTC.

The rearrangement joins TRBV10-1 to TRBJ2-3; D is uncertain. Trimming shortened V by 2 bases and J by 9 bases, and 9 bases separated the two germline ends. Germline lookup yields CDR1 WNHNN and CDR2 SYGVQD (reference sequence). The CDR3 sequence is 12 residues long. This chain's CDR3 is CASSEPDRTQYF. The CDR3 DNA reads TGCGCCAGCAGTGAGCCTGATCGGACGCAGTATTTT.

This clone came up a few times. CDR3 residues: CAWSVASYGYTF. DNA for the CDR3: TGTGCCTGGAGTGTCGCAAGCTATGGCTACACCTTC. The rearrangement links TRBV30 to TRBJ1-2; D is unresolved. CDR1 is GTSNPN and CDR2 is SVGIG in the germline V gene (reference sequence). The CDR3 is made up of 12 amino acids. Trimming removed 0 bases from V and 4 bases from J, with 6 bases in between.

Note on this clone: The identical CDR3 is also encoded by other nucleotide sequences in the sample. The chain recombines TRBV10-3 with TRBJ1-1; D gene ambiguous. This CDR3 spans 13 amino acids. Trimming cost V 0 bases and J 1 base, with 3 bases left between them. Germline values: CDR1 ENHRY, CDR2 SYGVKD. The CDR3 spells CAISESRNTEAFF. CDR3 DNA sequence: TGTGCCATCAGTGAGTCAAGGAACACTGAAGCTTTCTTT.

The chain carries TRBV9 and TRBJ2-5; TRBD2 is a possible D gene (7 bases). This CDR3 has 16 amino acids. The germline V gene has CDR1 SGDLS and CDR2 YYNGEE. Trimming took 3 bases from V and 0 from J, leaving 15 bases between them. The chain's CDR3 is CASSDIKGGYQETQYF. The CDR3 DNA sequence: TGTGCCAGCAGCGACATCAAGGGGGGGTACCAAGAGACCCAGTACTTC.

This chain's CDR3 is CASSPLGVAFTYEQYF. CDR3 nucleotide sequence: TGTGCCAGCAGCCCCCTAGGGGTAGCATTCACCTACGAGCAGTACTTC. This rearrangement joins TRBV9 to TRBJ2-7, with a weak D call TRBD1 (5 bases). Germline CDR1 reads SGDLS; CDR2 reads YYNGEE. V was clipped by 4 bases and J by 2 bases, with 19 bases between them. The CDR3 loop spans 16 amino acids.

This clone was found once. The rearrangement joins TRBV27 to TRBJ2-1, with a possible D match to TRBD2 (6 bases). Germline CDR1 and CDR2: MNHEY and SMNVEV (reference sequence). The CDR3 extends over 15 amino acids. Trimming removed 0 bases at V and 11 bases at J, with 17 bases between. The CDR3 loop reads CASSLSWSGLSKQFF. The DNA of the CDR3 is TGTGCCAGCAGTTTATCGTGGTCCGGACTATCAAAGCAGTTCTTC.

V is TRBV27 and J is TRBJ1-6; TRBD1 is a possible D gene (5 bases). CDR3 length: 15 residues. Trimming took 5 bases from V and 7 from J, leaving 15 bases between them. Germline V CDR1 and CDR2: MNHEY, SMNVEV (reference sequence). The CDR3 nucleotides are TGTGCCAGCAGTCCGGGACGGCCTGGGAATTCACCCCTCCACTTT. Protein: CASSPGRPGNSPLHF.

J is TRBJ2-2 and V is TRBV29-1; possible D gene TRBD2, 6 bases. V was cut by 2 bases and J by 11 bases, with 9 bases left in between. Looked up from germline, CDR1 is SQVTM and CDR2 is ANQGSEA. The CDR3 covers 11 residues. This CDR3 is CSVETGLELFF. The CDR3 DNA reads as TGCAGCGTTGAAACGGGACTTGAGCTGTTTTTT.

This chain links TRBV27 with TRBJ1-2; D possibly corresponds to TRBD1 (6 bases). The V and J ends lost 6 bases and 2 bases respectively, with 13 bases between them. CDR1 and CDR2 from the germline V gene are MNHEY and SMNVEV (reference sequence). CDR3 length: 14 residues. CDR3 DNA sequence: TGTGCCAGCAGCCAAGGGGGTTCCAACTATGGCTACACCTTC. Encoded protein: CASSQGGSNYGYTF.

The genes are TRBV30 and TRBJ1-1, with D unresolved. Germline V lookup: CDR1 GTSNPN, CDR2 SVGIG (reference sequence). V dropped 4 bases and J dropped 3 bases, with 15 bases sitting between them. This CDR3 spans 14 amino acids. Here the CDR3 DNA reads TGTGCCTGGAACGAGTTGGGGAGGCACACTGAAGCTTTCTTT. Amino acids: CAWNELGRHTEAFF.

This chain connects TRBV4-1 to TRBJ2-7; no definite D call. Germline lookup yields CDR1 MGHRA and CDR2 YSYEKL. The V end lost 8 bases, the J end lost 3 bases, and 20 bases lay between the germline ends. The CDR3 runs 15 residues. In DNA, the CDR3 is TGCGCCAGCTCTATGAGCCGGTCCGGCATCTACGAGCAGTACTTC. This translates into CASSMSRSGIYEQYF.

This sequence joins TRBV7-3 and TRBJ2-1; D possibly corresponds to TRBD2 (7 bases). V was shortened by 9 bases and J by 6 bases, with 21 bases between the two germline ends. Germline assignment: CDR1 SGHTA and CDR2 FQGTGA. CDR3 length: 15 amino acids. The CDR3, as DNA: TGTGCCAGTCACTGGCGGGGGCAAACCTCCAATGAGCAGTTCTTC. Amino acids: CASHWRGQTSNEQFF. Variable domain in full (rest from reference TRBV7-3 and TRBJ2-1): GAGVSQTPSNKVTEKGKYVELRCDPISGHTALYWYRQSLGQGPEFLIYFQGTGAADDSGLPNDRFFAVRPEGSVSTLKIQRTERGDSAVYLCASHWRGQTSNEQFFGPGTRLTVL.

With respect to this clone: Within the sample, other DNA sequences also encode this same CDR3. The rearrangement joins TRBV27 to TRBJ2-5; 8 bases agree with TRBD1. V was clipped by 6 bases and J by 2 bases; unmatched bases: 2. Germline CDR1 reads MNHEY; CDR2 reads SMNVEV (reference sequence). The CDR3 runs 13 residues. CDR3 DNA: TGTGCCAGCAGCGACAGGGGACAAGAGACCCAGTACTTC. It codes for CASSDRGQETQYF.

The chain combines TRBV14 with TRBJ2-7; 9 nucleotides agree with TRBD2. The CDR3 is made up of 16 amino acids. Germline V lookup: CDR1 SGHDN, CDR2 FVKESK. V was pared by 2 bases and J by 3 bases, with 8 bases of the junction left unmatched. The CDR3 loop is CASSQFQGLANYEQYF. CDR3 coding DNA: TGTGCCAGCAGCCAATTCCAAGGACTAGCGAACTACGAGCAGTACTTC.